The clone carrying this TCR beta chain appeared a few times. Its cognate antigen is unknown. This sample was included in a study of siplizumab effects on memory and regulatory T cells. General observations from the study: Naive T cells seemed more diverse than memory cells and seemed major alloresponse contributors. A significant reduction in alloreactive sequences traceable to unstimulated CD4+ memory cells was produced by siplizumab.

The CDR3 is made up of 15 amino acids. Germline lookup yields CDR1 MGHRA and CDR2 YSYEKL. The V and J ends lost 3 bases and 6 bases respectively, with 17 bases between them. Here immunoSEQ multiplex PCR was the method, and the copy in TCRdb shows in-frame clones only, minus some. The table has around 100,000 clones, approximately 90% seen once; the top ten hold approximately 0.66%. The clonotype comes from a human donor in good health. The J gene is TRBJ1-2, the V gene TRBV4-1, with TRBD1 as a possible D gene (6 bases). Material: Tregs sorted from blood. The CDR3 sequence is CASSQPWGTLDGYTF. CDR3 coding DNA: TGCGCCAGCAGCCAGCCCTGGGGGACATTGGATGGCTACACCTTC.